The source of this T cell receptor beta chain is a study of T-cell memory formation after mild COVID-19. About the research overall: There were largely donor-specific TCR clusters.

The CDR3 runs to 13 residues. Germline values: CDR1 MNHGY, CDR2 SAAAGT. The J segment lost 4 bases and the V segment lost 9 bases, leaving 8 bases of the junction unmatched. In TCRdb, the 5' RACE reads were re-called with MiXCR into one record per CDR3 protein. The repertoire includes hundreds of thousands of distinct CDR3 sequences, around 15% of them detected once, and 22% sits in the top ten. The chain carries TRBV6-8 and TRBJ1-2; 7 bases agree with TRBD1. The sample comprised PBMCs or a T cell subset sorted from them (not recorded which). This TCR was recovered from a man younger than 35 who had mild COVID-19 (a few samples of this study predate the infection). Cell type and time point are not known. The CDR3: CARESQGIYGYTF. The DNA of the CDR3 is TGTGCCAGAGAATCACAGGGGATCTATGGCTACACCTTC.